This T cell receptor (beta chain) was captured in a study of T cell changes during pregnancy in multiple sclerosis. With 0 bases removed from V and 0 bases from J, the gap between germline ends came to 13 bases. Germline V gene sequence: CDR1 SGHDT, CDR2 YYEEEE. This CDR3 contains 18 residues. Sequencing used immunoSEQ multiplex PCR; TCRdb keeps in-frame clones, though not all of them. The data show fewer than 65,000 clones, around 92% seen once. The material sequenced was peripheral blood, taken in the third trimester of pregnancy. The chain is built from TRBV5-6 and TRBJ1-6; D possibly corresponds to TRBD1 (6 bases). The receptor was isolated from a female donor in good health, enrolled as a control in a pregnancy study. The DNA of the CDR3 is TGTGCCAGCAGCTTGGAGAGGGGGGGAGGCTCCTATAATTCACCCCTCCACTTT. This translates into CASSLERGGGSYNSPLHF.